This is a list of T cell receptor beta chains from one sample in a study of PD-1 blockade in mismatch repair-deficient tumors. Produced via immunoSEQ multiplex PCR; TCRdb's table is partial and in-frame only. This sample has about 51,000 clones; around 73% occur once, and the top ten carry about 3.5%. The starting material was peripheral blood, obtained 4 weeks after starting pembrolizumab. All receptors come from an adult with mismatch repair-deficient cancer. Each CDR3 is given with its conserved first and last residue.

CDR3aa: CASSRKGTGAEQYF; v_gene: TRBV5-6; j_gene: TRBJ2-7; len: 14
CDR3aa: CSVRQGDGYGYTF; v_gene: TRBV29-1; j_gene: TRBJ1-2; len: 13
CDR3aa: CASSSPGTFYEQYF; v_gene: TRBV13; j_gene: TRBJ2-7; len: 14
CDR3aa: CASSVRTANTEAFF; v_gene: TRBV9; j_gene: TRBJ1-1; len: 14
CDR3aa: CASSPYQETQYF; v_gene: TRBV18; j_gene: TRBJ2-5; len: 12
CDR3aa: CSVESTVYGYTF; v_gene: TRBV29-1; j_gene: TRBJ1-2; len: 12
CDR3aa: CASRKLQGPTEAFF; v_gene: TRBV6-5; j_gene: TRBJ1-1; len: 14
CDR3aa: CASSPTPRGGANVLTF; v_gene: TRBV27; j_gene: TRBJ2-6; len: 16
CDR3aa: CASSIEGSGYYEQYF; v_gene: TRBV19; j_gene: TRBJ2-7; len: 15
CDR3aa: CASSPGRGEGEAFF; v_gene: TRBV11-1; j_gene: TRBJ1-1; len: 14
CDR3aa: CASTRREYYNEQFF; v_gene: TRBV11-3; j_gene: TRBJ2-1; len: 14
CDR3aa: CASSQADLSSYNEQFF; v_gene: TRBV5-1; j_gene: TRBJ2-1; len: 16
CDR3aa: CASSPGQDEYEQYF; v_gene: TRBV4-3; j_gene: TRBJ2-7; len: 14
CDR3aa: CASSQDRGTGGERAEAFF; v_gene: TRBV4-1; j_gene: TRBJ1-1; len: 18
CDR3aa: CASTGGLVGTDTQYF; v_gene: TRBV19; j_gene: TRBJ2-3; len: 15
CDR3aa: CASSSPSGAYSGNEQFF; v_gene: TRBV27; j_gene: TRBJ2-1; len: 17
CDR3aa: CASTAGFGYEQFF; v_gene: TRBV19; j_gene: TRBJ2-1; len: 13
CDR3aa: CASSPLERDTGELFF; v_gene: TRBV28; j_gene: TRBJ2-2; len: 15
CDR3aa: CASSQAPGAGGYTF; v_gene: TRBV4-1; j_gene: TRBJ1-2; len: 14
CDR3aa: CASSSRQGLAGANVLTF; v_gene: TRBV5-4; j_gene: TRBJ2-6; len: 17
CDR3aa: CASSSTGAATNEKLFF; v_gene: TRBV7-9; j_gene: TRBJ1-4; len: 16
CDR3aa: CASSLLGAQETQYF; v_gene: TRBV28; j_gene: TRBJ2-5; len: 14
CDR3aa: CASSLWAVAGVSYNEQFF; v_gene: TRBV28; j_gene: TRBJ2-1; len: 18
CDR3aa: CASSLALGNTGELFF; v_gene: TRBV5-1; j_gene: TRBJ2-2; len: 15
CDR3aa: CASSLAYTGRNEQFF; v_gene: TRBV7-9; j_gene: TRBJ2-1; len: 15
CDR3aa: CASSLSQGGAREQYF; v_gene: TRBV27; j_gene: TRBJ2-7; len: 15
CDR3aa: CATHRESNIQYF; v_gene: TRBV2; j_gene: TRBJ2-4; len: 12
CDR3aa: CASSSTGGTEAFF; v_gene: TRBV5-1; j_gene: TRBJ1-1; len: 13
CDR3aa: CASSNTEGQYF; v_gene: TRBV19; j_gene: TRBJ2-3; len: 11
CDR3aa: CASRGLENTEAFF; v_gene: TRBV27; j_gene: TRBJ1-1; len: 13
CDR3aa: CASSLGVTFYQETQYF; v_gene: TRBV11-2; j_gene: TRBJ2-5; len: 16
CDR3aa: CASSEGWVSLTQYF; v_gene: TRBV6-1; j_gene: TRBJ2-5; len: 14
CDR3aa: CASGLIQANEKLFF; v_gene: TRBV12-5; j_gene: TRBJ1-4; len: 14
CDR3aa: CASSLLAGVTDTQYF; v_gene: TRBV11-2; j_gene: TRBJ2-3; len: 15
CDR3aa: CATAGANTGELFF; v_gene: TRBV6-5; j_gene: TRBJ2-2; len: 13
CDR3aa: CASKPSAPSNQPQHF; v_gene: TRBV19; j_gene: TRBJ1-5; len: 15
CDR3aa: CASRSYLGWSGYTF; v_gene: TRBV27; j_gene: TRBJ1-2; len: 14
CDR3aa: CSVDRADTGELFF; v_gene: TRBV29-1; j_gene: TRBJ2-2; len: 13
CDR3aa: CASSYSGQYTEAFF; v_gene: TRBV6-5; j_gene: TRBJ1-1; len: 14
CDR3aa: CASRKDSAYEQYF; v_gene: TRBV6-5; j_gene: TRBJ2-7; len: 13
CDR3aa: CASSEAVAKNIQYF; v_gene: TRBV25-1; j_gene: TRBJ2-4; len: 14